This passage covers 9 T cell receptor beta chains from one sample sequenced in a study of blood T cell repertoires in COVID-19. Clones were read by immunoSEQ multiplex PCR, and TCRdb kept only the in-frame ones, dropping some. The profile shows approximately 490,000 clones, roughly nine tenths of them singletons. Specimen: PBMCs or T cells enriched from blood (not recorded which). The source of these receptors is a woman aged 18-35 years who had recovered from COVID-19.

This chain uses TRBV28 with TRBJ1-5, with TRBD1 matching over 7 bases. V lost 3 bases, J lost 15 bases, and 8 bases stayed unmatched. Looked up from germline, CDR1 is MDHEN and CDR2 is SYDVKM. The CDR3 totals 12 residues. The CDR3 is CASSFVEGAPHF. Here the CDR3 DNA reads TGTGCCAGCAGTTTCGTCGAGGGGGCTCCGCATTTT.

This clone has only one observation. This rearrangement joins TRBV24-1 to TRBJ1-2; D call uncertain. From germline, CDR1 is KGHDR and CDR2 SFDVKD. This CDR3 comprises 13 residues. V gave up 6 bases and J gave up 6 bases, with 13 bases separating them. CDR3 in DNA: TGTGCCACCAGTCTATCTAGCCCCCATGGCTACACCTTC. Residues: CATSLSSPHGYTF.

The chain carries TRBV2 and TRBJ1-6, with D unresolved. Germline loops: CDR1 SNHLY, CDR2 FYNNEI. V lost 8 bases to trimming and J lost 0 bases, with 8 bases between them. This CDR3 region has 14 residues. This CDR3 is CASSRSSYNSPLHF. The DNA of the CDR3 is TGTGCCAGCTCCAGGTCCTCCTATAATTCACCCCTCCACTTT.

This chain connects TRBV30 to TRBJ1-2; D is unresolved. The V end was cut by 5 bases, the J end by 4 bases, with 11 bases between. The CDR3 sequence is 12 residues long. Germline loops: CDR1 GTSNPN, CDR2 SVGIG (reference sequence). CDR3 sequence reads: CAWAPGSYGYTF. The CDR3 DNA is TGTGCCTGGGCCCCGGGAAGCTATGGCTACACCTTC.

The chain is built from TRBV20-1 and TRBJ2-1, with 8 positions matching TRBD2. V shed 3 bases, J shed 7 bases, and the junction held 14 bases outside the gene matches. CDR3 length: 16 residues. Looked up from germline, CDR1 is DFQATT and CDR2 is SNEGSKA (reference sequence). The DNA of the CDR3 is TGCAGTGCTAGTCGGCTAAGCGGGGGCCCTACGAATGAGCAGTTCTTC. Protein product: CSASRLSGGPTNEQFF.

The rearrangement joins TRBV12-3 or TRBV12-4 to TRBJ1-5; tentatively, D is TRBD1 (6 bases). V shed 5 bases and J shed 3 bases, with 8 bases lying between them. This CDR3 is 13 amino acids long. This chain's CDR3 is CASSGTNNQPQHF. In nucleotides, the CDR3 is TGTGCCAGCAGTGGGACAAACAATCAGCCCCAGCATTTT.

V usage is TRBV11-2 and J usage is TRBJ2-5; 8 bases line up with TRBD2. The V gene end was trimmed by 5 bases and the J gene end by 4 bases; junction bases not matched to a gene: 9. This CDR3 region has 15 residues. CDR1 is SGHAT and CDR2 is FQNNGV in the germline V gene. The CDR3 protein is CASSIRTSLTETQYF. CDR3 nucleotide sequence: TGTGCCAGCAGCATCCGGACTAGCCTAACAGAGACCCAGTACTTC.

The chain recombines TRBV7-9 with TRBJ2-2; a possible D gene is TRBD2 (5 bases). The CDR3 sequence is 13 residues long. Trimming pared 5 bases from V and 10 bases from J, leaving 14 bases between. CDR1 and CDR2 (germline): SEHNR, FQNEAQ (reference sequence). DNA for the CDR3: TGTGCCAGCAGCGCCAACGCGGGTCAGGAGCTGTTTTTT. This codes for CASSANAGQELFF.

This clone was counted only a few times. The CDR3 bases are TGTGCCAGCAGCCAGGACCAGGGTTGGACCGACACCATATATTTT. Protein product: CASSQDQGWTDTIYF. The chain links TRBV3-1 (or the pseudogene TRBV3-2) to TRBJ1-3, with a weak D call TRBD1 (5 bases). The CDR3 sequence is 15 residues long. Trimming left V 3 bases short and J 8 bases short, with 17 bases between. Germline assignment: CDR1 LGHDT and CDR2 YNNKEL (reference sequence).